This T cell receptor (beta chain) appears in the sequencing data of a study of T cell responses to AZD1222 COVID-19 vaccine. Data came from immunoSEQ multiplex PCR; TCRdb stores just in-frame clones and leaves some out. The sample includes 180,000 or so clones, 92% seen only once; the top ten take about 1.9%. A note on this clone: Its target is unknown.

Trimming took off 4 bases at V and 4 bases at J, with 15 bases between the two ends. The CDR3 runs 15 residues. Germline CDR1 reads SGHKS; CDR2 reads YYEKEE (reference sequence). The study, taken as a whole, reports: Without day 14 samples, only post-peak T cell repertoires were studied. Targets within unmutated variant regions were reportedly found for nearly half of spike-specific TCRs.

The receptor's source is an adult who received the AZD1222 COVID-19 vaccine. This chain connects TRBV5-5 to TRBJ1-5; possible D gene TRBD1, 6 bases. The source was peripheral blood, collected 28 days after the second AZD1222 dose. DNA for the CDR3: TGTGCCAGCAGCCCACTGGACAGTCTTAATCAGCCCCAGCATTTT. Protein product: CASSPLDSLNQPQHF.